This T cell receptor (beta chain) was retrieved from a study of beta chain features in type 1 diabetes (dated by TCRdb to the late 2010s). In terms of the full investigation: Patients and healthy donors did not differ in mean age, gender distribution, total cell number or subset yield. A total of around 110,000,000 sorted cells were examined across all samples, and RNA yield correlated strongly with the number of cells per subset. In the study, TCRB repertoires of sorted circulating CD4+ T cell subsets from recently diagnosed type 1 diabetes patients were compared with those of matched healthy donors. Regulatory and stem cell-like memory subsets were obtained from only 8 patients and roughly 8 healthy donors, while naive and central memory subsets were obtained from all 30 or so donors. The study at large found these results: PCR might favor shorter templates, but patient and control samples were amplified and corrected together, so any skew would affect both groups equally. The naive, central memory and regulatory TCRB repertoires appeared to resemble one another more closely among patients than among healthy donors. At VDJ recombination sites, type 1 diabetes patients had fewer insertions and more deleted nucleotides, which implies abnormalities in thymic rearrangement. Type 1 diabetes patients showed a moderate but significant shortening of TCRB CDR3 length in all four CD4+ subsets. Because small numbers of individuals were included in the HLA sub-analyses, any influence of HLA type on TCRB rearrangement was left unresolved. Because cDNA rather than genomic DNA was sequenced, highly expressing activated cells could have been over-represented, although no difference in activation and CD3 levels was found between groups.

Germline trimming: 5 bases from V, 0 bases from J; junction bases outside gene matches: 8. Inclusive of the bounding cysteine and phenylalanine, the CDR3 is 15 residues long. Just CDR3 DNA is preserved here, 45 bases in frame from base 1. Reading the germline V gene (reference sequence) gives CDR1 SGHKS and CDR2 YYEKEE. Each donor gave one peripheral blood draw, averaging around 0.11 L, which was collected into heparinised tubes. Naive, central memory, regulatory and stem cell-like memory CD4+ T cells were sorted on a BD FACSAria II using a panel including CD45RO, CCR7, CD25, CD127, CD95 and CD27. A purity above 98% was achieved for all sorted populations. Right away, PBMCs were isolated by Lymphoprep density gradient centrifugation and were stained directly, with no culture step. So that batch effects would be minimized, each experiment stained and sorted samples in pairs, pairing one healthy donor with one patient.

The High Capacity cDNA Reverse Transcription Kit was used to reverse transcribe all of the isolated RNA, meaning that expressed TCRB transcripts were what got sequenced. Deep immunoSEQ sequencing was performed on naive, central memory and regulatory T cell samples, with an average of around 3.4 million total reads per sample. After sorted cells were lysed in RLT buffer, RNA was extracted with DNase-treated RNeasy Micro or Mini kits, with the choice depending on cell number. Each cell subset was processed on its own to prevent cross-contamination, while patient and healthy donor samples were processed together. Using the immunoSEQ multiplex PCR, TCRB sequences were amplified from cDNA into 87-bp fragments spanning the CDR3 region. Sequencing of the amplicons was done on the Illumina HiSeq platform. The paper's data handling went like this. Synthetic template baselines were used to correct PCR bias computationally, reads within Hamming distance 2 were collapsed, and singletons that could not be merged were discarded. Reads were aligned against IMGT to assign V, D and J genes, CDR3 length and insertions or deletions at six rearrangement sites. Within each subset, clonotype counts were normalized to the number of sorted cells before true diversity and Gini coefficients were calculated with the tcR R package. Repertoire sharing was quantified using the overlap coefficient calculated on TCRB nucleotide sequences. Not all clones reach the TCRdb copy of this immuneACCESS table, which keeps in-frame sequences only. Checked studies attribute under half of the gap to unresolved V genes and leave the rest unexplained. V and J calls and clone size are copied from that table; D and trimming were computed from the DNA. The sample table shows about 150,000 clones, and around 8% are seen once. In total, the top ten clones hold 0.65% of the sample.

In regard to this clone: Its binding antigen is unknown. Base qualities are not provided; no much larger clone lies one nucleotide away.

The sequenced material came from central memory CD4+ T cells from blood. The chain links TRBV5-5 with TRBJ2-7, with 7 bases aligning to TRBD2. The TCR originated in a man in his late teens or twenties in good health. This receptor carries the CDR3 CASRTDGGSSYEQYF. The DNA sequence follows: TGTGCCAGCAGAACGGACGGGGGGAGCTCCTACGAGCAGTACTTC.